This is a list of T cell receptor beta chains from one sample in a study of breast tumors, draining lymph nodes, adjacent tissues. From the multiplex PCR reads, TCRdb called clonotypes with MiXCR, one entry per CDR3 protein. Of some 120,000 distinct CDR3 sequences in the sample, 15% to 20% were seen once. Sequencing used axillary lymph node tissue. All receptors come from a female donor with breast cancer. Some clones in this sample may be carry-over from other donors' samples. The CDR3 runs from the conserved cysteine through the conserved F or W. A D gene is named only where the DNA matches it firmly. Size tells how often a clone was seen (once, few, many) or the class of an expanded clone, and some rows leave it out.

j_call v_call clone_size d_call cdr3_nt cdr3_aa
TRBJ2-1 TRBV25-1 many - TGTGCCAGCAGTGGAACTGTACCTACTAGCATGTCCTACAATGAGCAGTTCTTC CASSGTVPTSMSYNEQFF
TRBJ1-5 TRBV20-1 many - TGCAGTGCTAGTGGGAGGGGAAGCAATCAGCCCCAGCATTTT CSASGRGSNQPQHF
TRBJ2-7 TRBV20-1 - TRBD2 TGCAGTGCTCAGTCGGGACTAGCGGGAGGGCCCGTTAGGGGCGAGCAGTACTTC CSAQSGLAGGPVRGEQYF
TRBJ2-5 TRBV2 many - TGTGCCAGCAGCCGACTCCAAGAGACCCAGTACTTC CASSRLQETQYF
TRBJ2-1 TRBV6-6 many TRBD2 TGTGCCAGCAGTCGGGGACTAGCGGTCATCAATGAGCAGTTCTTC CASSRGLAVINEQFF
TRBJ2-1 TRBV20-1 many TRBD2 TGCAGTGCTAGTTTTCGTCTAGCGGGCAATGAGCAGTTCTTC CSASFRLAGNEQFF
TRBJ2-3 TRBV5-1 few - TGCGCCAGCAGCCAGGGGGGTCAGGTCCCAGATACGCAGTATTTT CASSQGGQVPDTQYF
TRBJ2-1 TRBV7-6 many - TGTGCCAGCAGCTTAGAAGCCAGGGTGTTGGATGAGCAGTTCTTC CASSLEARVLDEQFF
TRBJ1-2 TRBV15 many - TGTGCCACCAGCAGACAACCTGGCTATGGCTACACCTTC CATSRQPGYGYTF
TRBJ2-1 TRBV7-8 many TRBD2 TGTGCCAGCAGCTCCGGGACTAGCTACAATGAGCAGTTCTTC CASSSGTSYNEQFF
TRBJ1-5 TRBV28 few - TGTGCCAGCAGTTTTTCAGTTCGGCATCAGCCCCAGCATTTT CASSFSVRHQPQHF
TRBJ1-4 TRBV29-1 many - TGCAGCGCTCAGGGTGGTGCTAATGAAAAACTGTTTTTT CSAQGGANEKLFF
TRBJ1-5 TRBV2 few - TGTGCCAGCAGTGATGAGGGGATGAGCAATCAGCCCCAGCATTTT CASSDEGMSNQPQHF
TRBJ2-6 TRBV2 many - TGTGCCAGCAGTGAAGCGCACTCTGGGGCCAACGTCCTGACTTTC CASSEAHSGANVLTF
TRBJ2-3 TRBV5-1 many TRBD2 TGCGCCAGCAGCACTGGACTAGCGGGGGGCACAGATACGCAGTATTTT CASSTGLAGGTDTQYF
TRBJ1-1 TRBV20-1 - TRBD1 TGCAGTGCTAGAGATTGGACAGGGGGCACGACTGAAGCTTTCTTT CSARDWTGGTTEAFF
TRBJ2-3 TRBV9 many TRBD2 TGTGCCAGCAGCGCAGGACTAGCGGGAGGAGTTTATACGCAGTATTTT CASSAGLAGGVYTQYF
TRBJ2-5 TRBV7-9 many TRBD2 TGTGCCAGCAGCTTAGCTTGGTCTAGCGGGGGGGCAGAGACCCAGTACTTC CASSLAWSSGGAETQYF
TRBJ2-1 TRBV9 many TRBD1 TGTGCCAGCAGCGTAGTTGGACAGGGGACGGATGAGCAGTTCTTC CASSVVGQGTDEQFF
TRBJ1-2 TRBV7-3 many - TGTGCCAGCAGCTGGGGTGAGGGCTATGGCTACACCTTC CASSWGEGYGYTF
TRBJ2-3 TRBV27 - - TGTGCCAGCAGCTCCCGCGGGTCCGGAGCAGATACGCAGTATTTT CASSSRGSGADTQYF
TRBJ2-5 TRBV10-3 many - TGTGCCATCAAAGATGCCACGGAAGAGACCCAGTACTTC CAIKDATEETQYF
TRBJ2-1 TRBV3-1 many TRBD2 TGTGCCAGCAGCCAAGTGGTGACTAGCGGGAGGAATGAGCAGTTCTTC CASSQVVTSGRNEQFF
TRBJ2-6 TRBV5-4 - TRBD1 TGTGCCAGCAGTTTCGGGACAGGTATTTCTGGGGCCAACGTCCTGACTTTC CASSFGTGISGANVLTF
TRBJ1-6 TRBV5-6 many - TGTGCCAGCAGCCGGGCGGCATCCCGAACGAATTCACCCCTCCACTTT CASSRAASRTNSPLHF
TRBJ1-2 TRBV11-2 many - TGTGCCAGCAGCTCAGACAGCGACGGCTACACCTTC CASSSDSDGYTF
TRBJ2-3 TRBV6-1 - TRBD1 TGTGCCACCTCACAGGGGTTAAGAGATACGCGGTATTTT CATSQGLRDTRYF
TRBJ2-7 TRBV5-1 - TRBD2 TGCGCCAGCGGCTTGGCGGGAGCGGGAGTGAAATTCGAGCAGTACTTC CASGLAGAGVKFEQYF
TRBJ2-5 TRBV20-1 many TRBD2 TGCAGTGCTAGAGAGGGGGGGTGGGAGACCCAGTACTTC CSAREGGWETQYF
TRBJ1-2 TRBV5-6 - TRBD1 TGTGCCAGCAGCCCTGGGGGACAGGCGGACTATGGCTACACCTTC CASSPGGQADYGYTF
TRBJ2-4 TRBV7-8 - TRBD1 TGTGCCAGCAGCCGGGGACAGGGGCATCTCAGAAACATTCAGTACTTC CASSRGQGHLRNIQYF
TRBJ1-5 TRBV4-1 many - TGCGCCAGCAGCCAAGGTACCTCCAGGGTGTGGGATTACAATCAGCCCCAGCATTTT CASSQGTSRVWDYNQPQHF
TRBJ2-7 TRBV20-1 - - TGCAGTGCTAGTGACGTGACGGGCGTACAATACGAGCAGTACTTC CSASDVTGVQYEQYF
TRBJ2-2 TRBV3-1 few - TGTGCCAGCAGCCAAAGAGGGGCCGCATTACTGCTTGGGAACACCGGGGAGCTGTTTTTT CASSQRGAALLLGNTGELFF
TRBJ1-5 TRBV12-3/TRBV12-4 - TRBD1 TGTGCCAGCAGCCGAGGGGGCTCTAGCAATCAGCCCCAGCATTTT CASSRGGSSNQPQHF
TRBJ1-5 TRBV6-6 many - TGTGCCAGCAGTTACGACAGAGACAATCAGCCCCAGCATTTT CASSYDRDNQPQHF
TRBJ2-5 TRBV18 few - TGTGCCAGCTCACCACCGGGAAGCCCAGAGACCCAGTACTTC CASSPPGSPETQYF
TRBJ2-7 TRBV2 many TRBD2 TGTGCCACCGAGAGGGGACTAGCGGGATCTCCGGAGCAGTACTTC CATERGLAGSPEQYF
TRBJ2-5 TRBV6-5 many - TGTGCCACCAAAGACGGCAGGGAAGAGACCCAGTACTTC CATKDGREETQYF
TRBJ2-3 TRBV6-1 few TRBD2 TGTGCCAGCAGTGATCTCGGGACTAGCGGGAGGGCCCCAGATACGCAGTATTTT CASSDLGTSGRAPDTQYF
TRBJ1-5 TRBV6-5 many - TGTGCCAGCAGCCCGAATGTAGGGAGATATAGCAATCAGCCCCAGCATTTT CASSPNVGRYSNQPQHF
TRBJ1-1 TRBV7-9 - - TGTGCCAGCAGCCCAGTTAGGGGAAGTCGGTGGACTGAAGCTTTCTTT CASSPVRGSRWTEAFF
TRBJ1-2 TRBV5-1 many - TGCGCCAGCACCGTCACCGGGGGGCTTAACTATGGCTACACCTTC CASTVTGGLNYGYTF
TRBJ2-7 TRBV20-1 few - TGCAGTGCTAGAGTACGCCCCTACGAGCAGTACTTC CSARVRPYEQYF
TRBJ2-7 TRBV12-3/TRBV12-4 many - TGTGCCAGCAAAATGGGGAGCTACGAGCAGTACTTC CASKMGSYEQYF
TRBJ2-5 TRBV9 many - TGTGCCAGCAGCGTAGGGGGATTAGGGGAGACCCAGTACTTC CASSVGGLGETQYF